The T cell receptor beta chain described here comes from a study of T cell responses to AZD1222 COVID-19 vaccine. Profiling relied on immunoSEQ multiplex PCR, and the TCRdb table lists in-frame clones only, not all of them. In the table there are about 110,000 clones, about nine tenths of which are singletons. Germline loops: CDR1 SEHNR, CDR2 FQNEAQ (reference sequence). V gave up 4 bases and J gave up 0 bases, with 13 bases separating them. The CDR3 length is 16 residues. Sequences were derived from peripheral blood, sampled on day 0 of AZD1222 vaccination. The clonotype originates from an adult in good health. The rearrangement uses TRBV7-9 and TRBJ1-5; D gene uncertain. CDR3 sequence (DNA): TGTGCCAGCAGCTCAGACGACGGATATAGCAATCAGCCCCAGCATTTT. Protein product: CASSSDDGYSNQPQHF. Based on the CDR3 plus reference TRBV7-9 and TRBJ1-5, the full variable domain is DTGVSQNPRHKITKRGQNVTFRCDPISEHNRLYWYRQTLGQGPEFLTYFQNEAQLEKSRLLSDRFSAERPKGSFSTLEIQRTEQGDSAMYLCASSSDDGYSNQPQHFGDGTRLSIL.